This TCR beta chain was identified in a study of graft-versus-host responses after intestinal transplantation. For the study at large: The recipients all started with anti-thymocyte globulin induction and then took tacrolimus and steroids for 3 to 4 years.

Study-wide findings and caveats: Detection of GvH clones occurred in recipient marrow, and some had their first appearance in ileum or blood. Within the allografts of patients who had graft-donor T cell macrochimerism, graft-versus-host to host-versus-graft clonal ratios were high.

Worth noting for this clone: The antigen remains undetermined.

Germline CDR1 and CDR2: MNHNY and SVGAGI (reference sequence). The CDR3 contains 15 residues. V was cut by 5 bases and J by 4 bases, with 15 bases left in between. Sequenced by immunoSEQ multiplex PCR; TCRdb stores in-frame clones only, minus some. This sample carries 84,000 or so clones, about 93% of them seen once, and the ten largest clones take 1% to 1.4%. This clonotype was sampled from a human donor who was the organ donor for an intestinal transplant. Specimen: unstimulated CD8+ T cells sorted from spleen or lymph node cells, collected before transplant. The gene calls are TRBV6-6 and TRBJ1-5; D not resolved. CDR3: CASSRLTSGNQPQHF. CDR3 bases: TGTGCCAGCAGTCGACTCACTTCTGGGAATCAGCCCCAGCATTTT.